This T cell receptor (beta chain) comes out of a study of response to subunit inactivated influenza vaccine. Germline lookup yields CDR1 GTSNPN and CDR2 SVGIG (reference sequence). Trimming cost V 7 bases and J 9 bases, with 13 bases left between them. The CDR3 contains 11 residues. TCRdb used MiXCR to reprocess the RT-PCR reads, holding one entry per CDR3 protein. There are fewer than 350,000 distinct CDR3 sequences in the sample; around a fifth occur only once, and roughly 10% lies in the top ten. This clonotype was observed a few times. The chain carries TRBV30 and TRBJ2-1, with a tentative D call TRBD1 (5 bases). This TCR came from a man aged 50 to 75 who received an inactivated influenza vaccine. The source was PBMCs from blood, collected 21 months after vaccination. In nucleotides, the CDR3 is TGTGCCTACGCAGGGTCCGGTGAGCAGTTCTTC. It codes for CAYAGSGEQFF.